The clone carrying this T cell receptor (beta chain) has at least ten counts. The data belong to a study of T-cell reconstitution after alpha-beta-depleted transplantation in children. V was pared by 6 bases and J by 4 bases, with 18 bases between. This CDR3 region has 16 residues. Construction of the TCRbeta library involved unique molecular identifiers. Using its own MiXCR run on the PCR reads, TCRdb lists one record per CDR3 protein. This table has 300,000 to 400,000 distinct CDR3 sequences, around 15% appearing once. Sequenced here: PBMCs, mostly from graft donor cells, sampled 360 days after TCRalphabeta/CD19-depleted stem cell transplant. This TCR was sampled from a male patient aged 2-9 years who had a stem cell transplant for acute lymphoblastic leukemia, so the T cells may come from the graft donor. The J gene is TRBJ2-2, the V gene TRBV12-3 or TRBV12-4; D is perhaps TRBD1 (6 bases). CDR3 DNA sequence: TGTGCCAGCAGCCACAGGGTATCCCCAAGCACCGGGGAGCTGTTTTTT. Translating it yields CASSHRVSPSTGELFF.